The 15 T cell receptor beta chains in this list originate from one sample, sequenced in a study of blood T cell repertoires in COVID-19. Data came from immunoSEQ multiplex PCR; TCRdb stores just in-frame clones and leaves some out. This sample has around 140,000 clones, with about 88% found just once. Sequencing was performed on peripheral blood. The source is a human donor with acute or convalescent COVID-19. The donor label of this sample is uncertain.

The chain uses TRBV5-1 and TRBJ1-2, with D possibly matching TRBD1 (6 bases). This CDR3 contains 16 residues. V lost 3 bases and J 5 bases, leaving 20 bases between the germline ends. Germline lookup yields CDR1 SGHRS and CDR2 YFSETQ. The chain's CDR3 is CASSSQSGGVGYGYTF. The CDR3 DNA reads TGCGCCAGCAGCTCCCAGAGCGGGGGCGTAGGGTATGGCTACACCTTC. The full variable domain, completed using reference TRBV5-1 and TRBJ1-2, is KAGVTQTPRYLIKTRGQQVTLSCSPISGHRSVSWYQQTPGQGLQFLFEYFSETQRNKGNFPGRFSGRQFSNSRSEMNVSTLELGDSALYLCASSSQSGGVGYGYTFGSGTRLTVV.

The chain is built from TRBV9 and TRBJ2-2; tentatively, D is TRBD2 (7 bases). V dropped 4 bases and J dropped 5 bases, with 18 bases sitting between them. This CDR3 region has 16 residues. CDR1 is SGDLS, CDR2 YYNGEE, per germline. The DNA of the CDR3 is TGTGCCAGCAGCTCTTGGGGGGGCCAGGGGACCGGGGAGCTGTTTTTT. It specifies CASSSWGGQGTGELFF.

The chain uses TRBV19 and TRBJ2-5, with 7 bases lining up with TRBD2. There are 14 residues in the CDR3. Trimming removed 6 bases from V and 5 bases from J; junction bases left unmatched: 9. The V gene's germline CDR1 is LNHDA and CDR2 SQIVND (reference sequence). CDR3 region: CASSRGETGETQYF. The CDR3 region has the DNA TGTGCCAGTAGCCGGGGGGAGACGGGGGAGACCCAGTACTTC.

The chain carries TRBV5-5 and TRBJ2-1; 9 positions match TRBD1. Germline assignment: CDR1 SGHKS and CDR2 YYEKEE (reference sequence). Germline trimming cut 5 bases from V and 7 bases from J; bases unmatched to any gene: 16. CDR3 size: 17 residues. The CDR3 sequence: CASRRPAHGQGSNEQFF. The CDR3 DNA reads as TGTGCCAGCAGGCGACCCGCCCACGGACAGGGGTCGAATGAGCAGTTCTTC.

The chain employs TRBV7-3 and TRBJ1-1; D may be TRBD1 (5 bases). The CDR3 is 14 amino acids. The germline V gene encodes CDR1 SGHTA and CDR2 FQGTGA. V was trimmed by 7 bases and J by 5 bases, leaving 17 bases between them. The CDR3 DNA reads TGTGCCAGCACCTTGGATGGGGGGGAAACTGAAGCTTTCTTT. It encodes CASTLDGGETEAFF.

The chain is built from TRBV27 and TRBJ2-6; TRBD1 might be the D (5 bases). Germline V gives CDR1 MNHEY, CDR2 SMNVEV (reference sequence). V lost 3 bases and J 0 bases, leaving 9 bases between the germline ends. The CDR3 is made up of 16 amino acids. The CDR3 sequence: CASSFNRPSGANVLTF. CDR3 DNA: TGTGCCAGCAGTTTTAACAGGCCCTCTGGGGCCAACGTCCTGACTTTC.

V and J are TRBV10-3 and TRBJ2-3, with 13 bases identical to TRBD2. CDR1 and CDR2 from the germline V gene are ENHRY and SYGVKD. Unmatched junction bases numbered 4, after V lost 1 base and J lost 3 bases. The CDR3 consists of 17 residues. The CDR3 is CAISEYQGLAGTDTQYF. The DNA of the CDR3 is TGTGCCATCAGTGAGTACCAGGGACTAGCGGGAACAGATACGCAGTATTTT.

The rearrangement joins TRBV5-5 to TRBJ1-5; unclear D gene. Germline V lookup: CDR1 SGHKS, CDR2 YYEKEE (reference sequence). CDR3 length equals 15 residues. V was trimmed by 1 base and J by 0 bases, leaving 8 bases between them. The CDR3 loop reads CASSLWENSNQPQHF. Written as DNA, the CDR3 is TGTGCCAGCAGCTTGTGGGAGAATAGCAATCAGCCCCAGCATTTT.

This sequence joins TRBV6-2 or TRBV6-3 and TRBJ2-3, with 7 bases fitting TRBD1. Trimming took 5 bases from V and 4 from J; bases not matched to a gene: 6. The CDR3 covers 14 residues. Germline assignment: CDR1 MNHEY and CDR2 SVGEGT. CDR3 residues: CASSEGAGADTQYF. CDR3 in DNA: TGTGCCAGCAGTGAGGGGGCGGGCGCAGATACGCAGTATTTT.

This clone was seen a handful of times. At one boundary the junction diverges from the germline segment, which might be a read error. The chain is built from TRBV2 and TRBJ1-2; D remains unclear. CDR3 length equals 12 residues. Germline CDR1 SNHLY, CDR2 FYNNEI. The CDR3 nucleotides read TGTGCCAGCAGTGAAGGGGGAGTTGAGGGCTCCTTC. Protein: CASSEGGVEGSF.

In this sample, this clone turned up once. The chain links TRBV6-5 to TRBJ2-7; perhaps TRBD1 as D (5 bases). V was trimmed by 6 bases and J by 5 bases, leaving 11 bases between them. The CDR3 runs to 12 residues. Germline V lookup: CDR1 MNHEY, CDR2 SVGAGI. CDR3 DNA: TGTGCCAGCAGGTCGACAGTTGACGAGCAGTACTTC. The encoded protein is CASRSTVDEQYF.

The CDR3 bases are TGTGCCAGCAGGCTCCTCGACGGGGTGAACACTGAAGCTTTCTTT. Its translation: CASRLLDGVNTEAFF. The chain has TRBV6-6 and TRBJ1-1; D remains ambiguous. Trimming removed 6 bases from V and 0 bases from J, with 14 bases in between. Germline lookup yields CDR1 MNHNY and CDR2 SVGAGI (reference sequence). This CDR3 is 15 amino acids long.

This chain links TRBV4-2 with TRBJ2-1, with 10 bases that match TRBD2. This CDR3 is 18 amino acids long. CDR1 is LGHNA, CDR2 YNFKEQ, per germline. J was trimmed by 4 bases and V by 0 bases; bases with no gene match: 9. The CDR3 DNA is TGTGCCAGCAGCCAAGATCTTCGGCTAGCGGGGGAGTACAATGAGCAGTTCTTC. Translation: CASSQDLRLAGEYNEQFF.

The chain links TRBV4-1 to TRBJ2-1; the match to TRBD1 covers 9 bases. The CDR3 totals 17 residues. The J segment lost 2 bases and the V segment lost 3 bases, leaving 8 bases of the junction unmatched. CDR1 is MGHRA, CDR2 YSYEKL, per germline. Here the CDR3 DNA reads TGCGCCAGCAGCCACCCCCAGTGGGACAGGGCCTACAATGAGCAGTTCTTC. Translating it yields CASSHPQWDRAYNEQFF.

The gene calls are TRBV7-8 and TRBJ1-3, with 7 bases fitting TRBD1. Germline V gene data show CDR1 as SGHVS and CDR2 as FQNEAQ. The length of the CDR3 is 14 residues. Unmatched junction bases numbered 4, after V lost 5 bases and J lost 3 bases. CDR3 DNA sequence: TGTGCCAGCAGCAGCAGGGACAGTGGAAACACCATATATTTT. Residues: CASSSRDSGNTIYF.